This T cell receptor beta chain is from a study of cytomegalovirus exposure and HLA in healthy donors. The CDR3 runs to 15 residues. V lost 0 bases, J lost 1 base, and 2 bases stayed unmatched. The germline V gene encodes CDR1 MNHEY and CDR2 SMNVEV (reference sequence). The primer mix had 60 Vbeta and 13 Jbeta primers. Per the original data handling: In a later analysis, about 9.9 million of about 80 million unique beta chains occurred in at least two donors. Sequenced by immunoSEQ multiplex PCR; TCRdb stores in-frame clones only, minus some. V and J calls and clone size are those listed in that table; D and trimming were worked out from the DNA. This sample has roughly 150,000 clones, with over 70% found just once.

The V and J genes are TRBV27 and TRBJ1-1; 7 bases are shared with TRBD1. Sequenced sample: PBMCs. The source is a woman in her thirties or forties in good health and CMV-seronegative. CDR3 coding DNA: TGTGCCAGCAGTTTATCCCAGGGGGAGAACACTGAAGCTTTCTTT. Amino acids: CASSLSQGENTEAFF.